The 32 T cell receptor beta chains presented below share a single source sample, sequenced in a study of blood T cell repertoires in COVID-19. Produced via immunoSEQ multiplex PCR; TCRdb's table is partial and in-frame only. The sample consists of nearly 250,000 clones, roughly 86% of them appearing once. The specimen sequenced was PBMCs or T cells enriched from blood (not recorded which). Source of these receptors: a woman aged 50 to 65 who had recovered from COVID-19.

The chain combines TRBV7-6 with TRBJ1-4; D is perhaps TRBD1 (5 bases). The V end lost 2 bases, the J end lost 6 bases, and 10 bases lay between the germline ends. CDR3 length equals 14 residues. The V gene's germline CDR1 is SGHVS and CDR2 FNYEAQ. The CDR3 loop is CASSLMGEDEKLFF. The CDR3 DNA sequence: TGTGCCAGCAGCTTAATGGGGGAGGATGAAAAACTGTTTTTT.

DNA for the CDR3: TGCGCCAGCAGCTTCGCAGGGCGGGGCGTAGAAGCTTTCTTT. Its translation is CASSFAGRGVEAFF. The chain is built from TRBV5-1 and TRBJ1-1, with D maybe TRBD1 (5 bases). CDR3 length equals 14 residues. Germline V gene sequence: CDR1 SGHRS, CDR2 YFSETQ. V shed 2 bases and J shed 8 bases, with 16 bases lying between them.

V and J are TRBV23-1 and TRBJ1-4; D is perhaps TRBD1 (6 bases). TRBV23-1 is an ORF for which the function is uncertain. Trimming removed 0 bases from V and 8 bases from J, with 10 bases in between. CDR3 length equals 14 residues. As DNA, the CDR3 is TGCGCCAGCAGTCAATCGTGGACAGTCGAAAAACTGTTTTTT. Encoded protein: CASSQSWTVEKLFF.

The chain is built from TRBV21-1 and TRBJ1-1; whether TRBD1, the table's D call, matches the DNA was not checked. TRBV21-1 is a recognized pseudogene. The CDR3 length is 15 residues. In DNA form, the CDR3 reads TGTGCCAGCAGCAAAGACCAGGGGATGAACACTGAAGCTTTCTTT. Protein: CASSKDQGMNTEAFF.

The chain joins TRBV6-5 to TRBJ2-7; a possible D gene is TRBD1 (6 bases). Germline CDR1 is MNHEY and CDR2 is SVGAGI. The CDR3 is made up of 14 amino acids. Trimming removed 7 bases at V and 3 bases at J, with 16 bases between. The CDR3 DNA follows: TGTGCCAGCAAACTACAGGGTTGGTACTACGAGCAGTACTTC. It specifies CASKLQGWYYEQYF.

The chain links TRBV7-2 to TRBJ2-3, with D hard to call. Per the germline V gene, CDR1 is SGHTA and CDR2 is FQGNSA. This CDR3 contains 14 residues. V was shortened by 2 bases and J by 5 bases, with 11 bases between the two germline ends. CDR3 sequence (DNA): TGTGCCAGCAGCTTAAGCCTCCCCGGAGATACGCAGTATTTT. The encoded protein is CASSLSLPGDTQYF.

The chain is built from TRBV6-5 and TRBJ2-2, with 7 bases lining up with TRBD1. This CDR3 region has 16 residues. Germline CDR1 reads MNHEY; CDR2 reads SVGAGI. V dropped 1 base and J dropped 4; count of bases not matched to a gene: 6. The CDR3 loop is CASSYLGGIGTGELFF. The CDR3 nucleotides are TGTGCCAGCAGTTACTTAGGGGGCATAGGCACCGGGGAGCTGTTTTTT.

The CDR3 nucleotides are TGCGCCAGCAGCCAAGCGGTCCACTCGAGCTACACCTTC. Translated: CASSQAVHSSYTF. The chain uses TRBV4-3 and TRBJ1-2; D gene unclear. The CDR3 has 13 amino acids. The ends were cut back, 1 base at V and 9 bases at J, with 12 bases in the middle. Looked up from germline, CDR1 is LGHNA and CDR2 is YSLEER.

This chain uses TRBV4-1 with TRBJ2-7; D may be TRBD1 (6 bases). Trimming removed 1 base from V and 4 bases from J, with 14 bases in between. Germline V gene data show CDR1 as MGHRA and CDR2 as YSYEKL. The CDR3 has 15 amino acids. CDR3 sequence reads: CASSQVQGMEYEQYF. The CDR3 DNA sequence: TGCGCCAGCAGCCAAGTGCAGGGGATGGAATACGAGCAGTACTTC.

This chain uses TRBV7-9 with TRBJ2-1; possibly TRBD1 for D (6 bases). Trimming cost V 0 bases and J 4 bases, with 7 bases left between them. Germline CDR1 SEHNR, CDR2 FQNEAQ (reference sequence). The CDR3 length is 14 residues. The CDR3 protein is CASSLAGAYNEQFF. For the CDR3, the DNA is TGTGCCAGCAGCTTAGCGGGGGCGTACAATGAGCAGTTCTTC.

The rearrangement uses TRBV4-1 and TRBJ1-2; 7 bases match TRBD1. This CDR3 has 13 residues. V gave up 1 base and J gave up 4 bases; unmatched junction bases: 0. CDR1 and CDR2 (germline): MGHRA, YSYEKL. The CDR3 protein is CASSQGDSYGYTF. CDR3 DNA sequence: TGCGCCAGCAGCCAAGGGGACAGCTATGGCTACACCTTC.

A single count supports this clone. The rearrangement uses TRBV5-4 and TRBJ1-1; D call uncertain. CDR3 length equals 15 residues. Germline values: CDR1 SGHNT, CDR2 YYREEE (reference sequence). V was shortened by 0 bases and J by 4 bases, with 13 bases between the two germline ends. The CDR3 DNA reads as TGTGCCAGCAGCTTGGTAGCAAACCGCCTCACTGAAGCTTTCTTT. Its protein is CASSLVANRLTEAFF.

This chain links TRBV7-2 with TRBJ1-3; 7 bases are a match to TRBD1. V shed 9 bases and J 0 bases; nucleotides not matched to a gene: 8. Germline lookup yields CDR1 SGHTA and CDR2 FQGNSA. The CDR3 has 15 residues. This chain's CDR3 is CASSNRGYSGNTIYF. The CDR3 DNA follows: TGTGCCAGTTCCAACAGGGGCTACTCTGGAAACACCATATATTTT.

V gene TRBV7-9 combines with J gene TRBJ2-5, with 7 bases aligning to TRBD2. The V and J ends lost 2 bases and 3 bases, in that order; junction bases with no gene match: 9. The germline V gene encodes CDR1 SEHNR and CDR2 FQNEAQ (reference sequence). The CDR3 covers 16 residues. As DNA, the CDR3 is TGTGCCAGCAGCTTACGGGGAAGCGGGATCAAAGAGACCCAGTACTTC. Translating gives CASSLRGSGIKETQYF.

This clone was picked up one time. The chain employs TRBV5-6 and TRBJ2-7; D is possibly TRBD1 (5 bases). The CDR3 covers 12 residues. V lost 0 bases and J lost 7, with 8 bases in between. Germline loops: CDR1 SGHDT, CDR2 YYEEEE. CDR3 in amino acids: CASSLGAGEQYF. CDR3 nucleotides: TGTGCCAGCAGCTTGGGGGCAGGGGAGCAGTACTTC.

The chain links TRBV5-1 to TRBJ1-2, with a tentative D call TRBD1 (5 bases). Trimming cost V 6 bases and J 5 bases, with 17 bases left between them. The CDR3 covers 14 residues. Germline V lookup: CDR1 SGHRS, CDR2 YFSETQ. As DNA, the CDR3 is TGCGCCAGCACGAACAGGTCATCAAGATATGGCTACACCTTC. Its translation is CASTNRSSRYGYTF.

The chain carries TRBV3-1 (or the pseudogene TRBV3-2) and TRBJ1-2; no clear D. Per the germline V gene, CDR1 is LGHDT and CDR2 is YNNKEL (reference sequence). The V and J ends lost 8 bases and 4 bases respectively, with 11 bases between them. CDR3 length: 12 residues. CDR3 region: CASWSTFYGYTF. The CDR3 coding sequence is TGTGCCAGCTGGTCGACATTCTATGGCTACACCTTC.

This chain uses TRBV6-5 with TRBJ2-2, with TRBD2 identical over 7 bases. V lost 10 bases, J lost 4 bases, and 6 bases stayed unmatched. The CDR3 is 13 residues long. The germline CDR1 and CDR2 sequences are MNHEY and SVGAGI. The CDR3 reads CATRTSSTGELFF. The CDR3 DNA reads TGTGCCACGAGGACTAGTTCCACCGGGGAGCTGTTTTTT.

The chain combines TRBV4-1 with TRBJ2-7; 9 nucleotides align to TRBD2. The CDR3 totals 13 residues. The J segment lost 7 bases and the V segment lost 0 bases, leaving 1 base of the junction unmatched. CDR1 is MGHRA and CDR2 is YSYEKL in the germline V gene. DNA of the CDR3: TGCGCCAGCAGCCAAGAACTAGCGGGTGAGCAGTACTTC. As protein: CASSQELAGEQYF.

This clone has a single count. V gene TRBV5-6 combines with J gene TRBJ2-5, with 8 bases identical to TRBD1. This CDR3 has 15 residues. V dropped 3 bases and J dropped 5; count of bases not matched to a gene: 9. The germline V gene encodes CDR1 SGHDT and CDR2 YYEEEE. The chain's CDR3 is CASSSLQGVWETQYF. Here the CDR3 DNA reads TGTGCCAGCAGCTCCTTACAGGGGGTATGGGAGACCCAGTACTTC.

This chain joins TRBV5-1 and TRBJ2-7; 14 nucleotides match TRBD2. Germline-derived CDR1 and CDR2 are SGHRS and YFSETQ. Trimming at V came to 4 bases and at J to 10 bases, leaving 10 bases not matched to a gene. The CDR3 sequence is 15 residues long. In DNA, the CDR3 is TGCGCCAGCAGCCCCGGGACTAGCGGGGGAGTGAGACAGTACTTC. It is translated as CASSPGTSGGVRQYF. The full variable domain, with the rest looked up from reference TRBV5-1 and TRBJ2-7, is KAGVTQTPRYLIKTRGQQVTLSCSPISGHRSVSWYQQTPGQGLQFLFEYFSETQRNKGNFPGRFSGRQFSNSRSEMNVSTLELGDSALYLCASSPGTSGGVRQYFGPGTRLTVT.

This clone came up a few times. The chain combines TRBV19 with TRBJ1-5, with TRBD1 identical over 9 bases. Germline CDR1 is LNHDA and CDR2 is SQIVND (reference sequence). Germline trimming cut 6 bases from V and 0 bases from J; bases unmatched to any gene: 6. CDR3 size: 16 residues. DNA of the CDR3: TGTGCCAGTAGCCTTTGGACAGGGGTTAGCAATCAGCCCCAGCATTTT. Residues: CASSLWTGVSNQPQHF.

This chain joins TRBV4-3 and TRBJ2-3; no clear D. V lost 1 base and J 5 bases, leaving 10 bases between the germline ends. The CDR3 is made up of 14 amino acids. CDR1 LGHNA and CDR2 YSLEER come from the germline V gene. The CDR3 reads CASSQGRGEDTQYF. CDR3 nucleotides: TGCGCCAGCAGCCAAGGGAGAGGAGAAGATACGCAGTATTTT.

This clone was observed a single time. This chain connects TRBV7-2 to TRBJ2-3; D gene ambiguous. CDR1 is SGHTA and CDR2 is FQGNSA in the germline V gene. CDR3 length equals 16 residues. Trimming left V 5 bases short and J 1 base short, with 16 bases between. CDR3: CASSTRGPPGTDTQYF. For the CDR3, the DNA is TGTGCCAGCAGCACCCGAGGTCCGCCTGGCACAGATACGCAGTATTTT.

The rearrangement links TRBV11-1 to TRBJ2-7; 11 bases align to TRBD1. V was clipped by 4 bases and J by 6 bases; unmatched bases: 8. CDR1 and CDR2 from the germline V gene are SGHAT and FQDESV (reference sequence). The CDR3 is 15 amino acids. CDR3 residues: CASSSRDRGAGEQYF. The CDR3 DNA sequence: TGTGCCAGCAGCTCCCGGGACAGGGGGGCTGGCGAGCAGTACTTC.

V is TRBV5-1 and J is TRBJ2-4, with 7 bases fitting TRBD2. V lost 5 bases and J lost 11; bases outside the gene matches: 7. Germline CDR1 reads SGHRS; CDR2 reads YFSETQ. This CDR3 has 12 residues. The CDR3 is CASSREGFVQYF. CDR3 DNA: TGCGCCAGCAGTAGGGAGGGTTTTGTTCAGTACTTC.

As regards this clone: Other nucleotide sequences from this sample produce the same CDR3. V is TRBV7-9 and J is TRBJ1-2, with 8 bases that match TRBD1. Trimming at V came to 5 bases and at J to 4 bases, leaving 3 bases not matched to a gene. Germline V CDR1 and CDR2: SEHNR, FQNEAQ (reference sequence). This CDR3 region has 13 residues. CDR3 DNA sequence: TGTGCCAGCAGCCCGGGACAGGTCTATGGCTACACCTTC. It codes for CASSPGQVYGYTF.

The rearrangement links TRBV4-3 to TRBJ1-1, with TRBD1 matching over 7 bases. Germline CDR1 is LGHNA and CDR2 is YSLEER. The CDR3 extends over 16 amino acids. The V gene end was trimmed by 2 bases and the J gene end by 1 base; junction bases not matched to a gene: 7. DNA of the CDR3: TGCGCCAGCAGCCAACCCGCCGGGACAGCGAACACTGAAGCTTTCTTT. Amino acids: CASSQPAGTANTEAFF.

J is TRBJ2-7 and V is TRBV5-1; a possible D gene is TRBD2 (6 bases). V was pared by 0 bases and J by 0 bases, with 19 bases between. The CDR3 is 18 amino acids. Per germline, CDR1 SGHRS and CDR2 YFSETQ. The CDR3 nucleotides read TGCGCCAGCAGCTTGGGTATATACCGGGACTCGACCTCCTACGAGCAGTACTTC. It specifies CASSLGIYRDSTSYEQYF.

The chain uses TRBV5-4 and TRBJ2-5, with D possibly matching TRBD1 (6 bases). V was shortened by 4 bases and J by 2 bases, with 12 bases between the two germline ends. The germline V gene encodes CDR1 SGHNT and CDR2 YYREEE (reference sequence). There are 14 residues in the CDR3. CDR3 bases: TGTGCCAGCAGCCCGAGCAGGGGACAAGAGACCCAGTACTTC. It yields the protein CASSPSRGQETQYF.

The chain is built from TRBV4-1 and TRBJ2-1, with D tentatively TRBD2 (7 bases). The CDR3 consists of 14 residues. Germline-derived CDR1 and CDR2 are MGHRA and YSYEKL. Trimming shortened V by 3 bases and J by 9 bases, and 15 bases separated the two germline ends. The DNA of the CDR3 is TGCGCCAGCAGCCAGGGGGGGGCCTCTGCTGAGCAGTTCTTC. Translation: CASSQGGASAEQFF.

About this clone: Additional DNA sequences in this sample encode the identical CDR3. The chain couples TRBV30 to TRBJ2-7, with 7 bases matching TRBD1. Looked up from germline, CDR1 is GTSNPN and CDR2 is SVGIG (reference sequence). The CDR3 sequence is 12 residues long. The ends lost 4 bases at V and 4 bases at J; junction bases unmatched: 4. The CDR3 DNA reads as TGTGCCTGGACAGGGGGTTCTTACGAGCAGTACTTC. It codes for CAWTGGSYEQYF. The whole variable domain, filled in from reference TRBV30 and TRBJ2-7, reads SQTIHQWPATLVQPVGSPLSLECTVEGTSNPNLYWYRQAAGRGLQLLFYSVGIGQISSEVPQNLSASRPQDRQFILSSKKLLLSDSGFYLCAWTGGSYEQYFGPGTRLTVT.